The TCR beta chain described here comes from a study of tumor-infiltrating lymphocytes in oesophageal squamous cell carcinoma. TCRdb called the PCR reads again in MiXCR, with one record for every CDR3 protein. The data contain 16,000 or so distinct CDR3 sequences, 53% of them singletons. The origin of this receptor is a male donor with esophageal squamous cell carcinoma. Sequenced sample: esophageal tumor tissue.

The CDR3 nucleotides read TGTGCCAGCAGTGACAGGGCCTTGAGCACAGATACGCAGTATTTT. Its protein product is CASSDRALSTDTQYF. The rearrangement links TRBV6-1 to TRBJ2-3, with D possibly TRBD1 on 5 matching bases. The germline gives CDR1 MNHNS, CDR2 SASEGT. CDR3 length: 15 residues. V lost 3 bases and J 0 bases, leaving 10 bases between the germline ends.